The TCR beta chain described here comes from a study of blood T cell repertoires in COVID-19. Overall study context: Sites in the United States, Italy and Spain provided acute and convalescent COVID-19 samples. PBMCs, B-cell-depleted T cells, or T cells provided the cDNA or gDNA that made up the material.

Original handling: Reference gene primer amplification gave nucleated cell count estimates. Generated by immunoSEQ multiplex PCR, the TCRdb table keeps only in-frame clones and is missing some. V, J and clone size were drawn from that table, and D and trimming were deduced from the DNA. The top ten clones hold 3% of a sample with a few hundred thousand clones, about nine tenths of them seen once. Germline CDR1 MDHEN, CDR2 SYDVKM. The CDR3 covers 13 residues. V was pared by 3 bases and J by 4 bases, with 6 bases between. This receptor was obtained from a woman aged 25 to 45 with active or convalescent COVID-19. The gene calls are TRBV28 and TRBJ1-4; D gene ambiguous. The sample taken for sequencing was peripheral blood. CDR3 residues: CASSLRINEKLFF. CDR3 DNA sequence: TGTGCCAGCAGTTTGAGGATTAATGAAAAACTGTTTTTT.